This TCR beta chain was captured in a study of T cells after yellow fever vaccination. For the study at large: Libraries from low-cell-number fractions were prepared with the SMART-Seq v4 Ultra Low Input RNA kit. General observations from the study: A limited proportion of clonotypes was detected within both the CD4 and CD8 compartments. Post-booster samples contained most primary-vaccination clones (more than 95% CD4, almost 90% CD8).

A universal primer site and UMIs were added as TCR cDNA was made by 5'RACE template switching. MiXCR, run by TCRdb on the 5' RACE reads, gives a single entry per CDR3 protein. The table lists some 240,000 distinct CDR3 sequences, approximately 3.5% of them singletons. This clonotype was counted ten times or more. As yet, its antigen is unknown. Trimming took off 5 bases at V and 8 bases at J, with 13 bases between the two ends. The CDR3 loop spans 14 amino acids. The sample was PBMCs, taken 15 days after the yellow fever booster vaccination. The chain uses TRBV12-3 or TRBV12-4 and TRBJ1-6, with D unclear. The source is a man between 18 and 29 years old who received the YFV17D yellow fever vaccine. DNA for the CDR3: TGTGCCAGCAGTAAGGCTTCCGAGTATTCACCCCTCCACTTT. Its translation: CASSKASEYSPLHF.